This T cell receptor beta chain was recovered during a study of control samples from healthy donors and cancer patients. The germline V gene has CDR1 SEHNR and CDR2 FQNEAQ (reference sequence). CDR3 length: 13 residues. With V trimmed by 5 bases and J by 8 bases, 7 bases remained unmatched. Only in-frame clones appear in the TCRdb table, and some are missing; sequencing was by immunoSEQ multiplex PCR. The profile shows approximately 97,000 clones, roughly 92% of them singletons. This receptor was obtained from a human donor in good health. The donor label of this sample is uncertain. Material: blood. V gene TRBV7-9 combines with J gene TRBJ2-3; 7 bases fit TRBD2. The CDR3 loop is CASSLTSQGTQYF. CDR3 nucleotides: TGTGCCAGCAGCCTGACTAGCCAGGGTACGCAGTATTTT.